The 15 T cell receptor beta chains presented below share a single source sample, sequenced in a study of blood T cells in healthy people across ages. A sample-barcoded 5' primer and a J-beta primer mix were used in a second PCR of roughly 7 to 11 cycles. TCRdb used MiXCR to reprocess the 5' RACE reads, holding one entry per CDR3 protein. The data show 1.5 million to 2 million distinct CDR3 sequences, about 31% seen once. The sequenced sample consisted of blood. These receptor sequences come from a woman aged 25 to 39 in good health.

The table lists this clonotype with a few counts. This chain connects TRBV20-1 to TRBJ2-1, with D perhaps matching TRBD2 (5 bases). Trimming took 3 bases from V and 2 from J, leaving 14 bases between them. The germline gives CDR1 DFQATT, CDR2 SNEGSKA (reference sequence). This CDR3 has 15 amino acids. CDR3 in amino acids: CSASDGSGAYNEQFF. The CDR3 DNA reads as TGCAGTGCTAGTGATGGGAGTGGCGCCTACAATGAGCAGTTCTTC.

This clonotype appeared a few times. The chain employs TRBV7-2 and TRBJ1-3, with D perhaps TRBD1 (6 bases). The length of the CDR3 is 12 residues. The V and J ends lost 10 bases and 5 bases respectively, with 12 bases between them. Germline V lookup: CDR1 SGHTA, CDR2 FQGNSA. The CDR3 DNA reads TGTGCCACTCGACAGGAGCGAAACACCATATATTTT. Its protein is CATRQERNTIYF.

This clonotype was counted only a few times. The V gene is TRBV27, the J gene TRBJ2-5; 8 bases agree with TRBD1. This CDR3 has 15 amino acids. V gave up 7 bases and J gave up 5 bases; unmatched junction bases: 12. Per germline, CDR1 MNHEY and CDR2 SMNVEV (reference sequence). The DNA for the CDR3 is TGTGCCAGCAACCCTACAGGGGGACCGGGGGAGACCCAGTACTTC. Encoded protein: CASNPTGGPGETQYF.

This clonotype has more than one count but fewer than ten. The rearrangement uses TRBV7-2 and TRBJ2-1; 14 nucleotides agree with TRBD2. Germline V lookup: CDR1 SGHTA, CDR2 FQGNSA. J gave up 9 bases and V 3 bases, and 4 bases lay outside the gene matches. The length of the CDR3 is 15 residues. CDR3 in amino acids: CASSFGTSGGGEQFF. CDR3 DNA sequence: TGTGCCAGCAGCTTCGGGACTAGCGGGGGAGGTGAGCAGTTCTTC.

At least ten counts were recorded for this clonotype. The chain recombines TRBV9 with TRBJ2-3; 7 bases are a match to TRBD2. The CDR3 is 15 residues long. Trimming took 2 bases from V and 2 from J; bases not matched to a gene: 5. CDR1 and CDR2 from the germline V gene are SGDLS and YYNGEE. The CDR3 DNA reads as TGTGCCAGCAGCGTGGCGGGAGTTAACACAGATACGCAGTATTTT. It specifies CASSVAGVNTDTQYF. The full variable domain, its missing parts supplied by reference TRBV9 and TRBJ2-3, is DSGVTQTPKHLITATGQRVTLRCSPRSGDLSVYWYQQSLDQGLQFLIQYYNGEERAKGNILERFSAQQFPDLHSELNLSSLELGDSALYFCASSVAGVNTDTQYFGPGTRLTVL.

This clonotype appeared many times. This chain uses TRBV9 with TRBJ2-1; no firm D call. Trimming left V 4 bases short and J 13 bases short, with 12 bases between. The germline CDR1 and CDR2 sequences are SGDLS and YYNGEE. This CDR3 contains 11 residues. The CDR3 coding sequence is TGTGCCAGCAGCACTTCCGGAGAACAGTTCTTC. As protein: CASSTSGEQFF.

V gene TRBV20-1 combines with J gene TRBJ1-5; TRBD1 is a possible D gene (5 bases). Deletions cut 7 bases from V and 8 bases from J, with 18 bases between. The CDR3 extends over 13 amino acids. The germline V gene has CDR1 DFQATT and CDR2 SNEGSKA (reference sequence). Written as DNA, the CDR3 is TGCAGTGGTACTAGGGGACCTGGGGAGCCCCAGCATTTT. It translates to CSGTRGPGEPQHF.

This clonotype was found many times. The chain joins TRBV5-1 to TRBJ2-6, with D unclear. V lost 1 base to trimming and J lost 0 bases, with 11 bases between them. The CDR3 spans 17 residues. Germline CDR1 reads SGHRS; CDR2 reads YFSETQ. The CDR3, as DNA: TGCGCCAGCAGCTTGCCAGGCCCGCACTCTGGGGCCAACGTCCTGACTTTC. It yields the protein CASSLPGPHSGANVLTF.

The V gene is TRBV7-8, the J gene TRBJ1-4; a weak D match, TRBD1 (5 bases). This CDR3 contains 17 residues. Germline V gene sequence: CDR1 SGHVS, CDR2 FQNEAQ. V lost 1 base and J lost 4, with 16 bases in between. The CDR3 reads CASSLEPRRTYNEKLFF. The CDR3, as DNA: TGTGCCAGCAGCTTAGAGCCCCGCAGGACATATAATGAAAAACTGTTTTTT.

This clonotype was observed a handful of times. The CDR3 spells CASSEAGINGYTF. CDR3 bases: TGTGCCAGCAGTGAAGCAGGGATCAATGGCTACACCTTC. The rearrangement links TRBV6-1 to TRBJ1-2, with unresolved D. V lost 0 bases and J lost 6, with 8 bases in between. This CDR3 comprises 13 residues. Germline values: CDR1 MNHNS, CDR2 SASEGT.

V usage is TRBV11-2 and J usage is TRBJ2-3; TRBD2 matches at 10 bases. From germline, CDR1 is SGHAT and CDR2 FQNNGV. The CDR3 is made up of 16 amino acids. Trimming removed 2 bases from V and 3 bases from J; junction bases left unmatched: 5. The chain's CDR3 is CASSLPSGRVTDTQYF. The CDR3 region has the DNA TGTGCCAGCAGCTTACCCAGCGGGAGGGTTACAGATACGCAGTATTTT.

The V call is TRBV28, the J call TRBJ2-3, with TRBD2 identical over 11 bases. CDR1 is MDHEN and CDR2 is SYDVKM in the germline V gene. Unmatched junction bases numbered 3, after V lost 7 bases and J lost 3 bases. The CDR3 sequence is 14 residues long. This CDR3 is CASKLAGETDTQYF. In DNA form, the CDR3 reads TGTGCCAGCAAACTAGCGGGAGAAACAGATACGCAGTATTTT.

The chain uses TRBV28 and TRBJ2-7, with D tentatively TRBD1 (5 bases). The CDR3 runs 16 residues. CDR1 and CDR2 (germline): MDHEN, SYDVKM. Deletions cut 2 bases from V and 0 bases from J, with 14 bases between. CDR3 nucleotide sequence: TGTGCCAGCAGTTTAGTACTAACAGGTAACTCCTACGAGCAGTACTTC. Translation gives CASSLVLTGNSYEQYF.

The chain combines TRBV20-1 with TRBJ2-7; 8 nucleotides match TRBD2. Trimming removed 2 bases from V and 4 bases from J; junction bases left unmatched: 10. CDR3 length: 15 amino acids. CDR1 and CDR2 from the germline V gene are DFQATT and SNEGSKA (reference sequence). The CDR3 nucleotides are TGCAGTGCTAGACCTCAACTAGCGGAGACATACGAGCAGTACTTC. It encodes CSARPQLAETYEQYF.

The chain couples TRBV11-2 to TRBJ2-3; 13 bases agree with TRBD2. The V and J ends lost 4 bases and 4 bases, in that order; junction bases with no gene match: 17. The CDR3 runs to 20 residues. Germline loops: CDR1 SGHAT, CDR2 FQNNGV. CDR3 DNA sequence: TGTGCCAGCAGCTCCGTTACTAGCGGGGGGGCGACGATACTCGCAGATACGCAGTATTTT. Protein product: CASSSVTSGGATILADTQYF.